The 21 T cell receptor beta chains below were found in one sample sequenced in a study of T cells after somatic rescue of genetic block. Produced via immunoSEQ multiplex PCR; TCRdb's table is partial and in-frame only. The sample yields 13,000 or so clones, 73% seen once. Source material: peripheral blood mononuclear cells (PBMCs). The origin of the receptors is a boy aged 5-17 years.

The CDR3 spells CATSRQGYNSPLHF. CDR3 coding DNA: TGTGCCACCAGCAGACAGGGCTATAATTCACCCCTCCACTTT. The V and J genes are TRBV15 and TRBJ1-6; TRBD1 might be the D (5 bases). The CDR3 loop spans 14 amino acids. V was pared by 2 bases and J by 3 bases, with 5 bases between. In germline, CDR1 is LNHNV, CDR2 YYDKDF (reference sequence). The variable domain in full, completed from reference TRBV15 and TRBJ1-6, reads DAMVIQNPRYQVTQFGKPVTLSCSQTLNHNVMYWYQQKSSQAPKLLFHYYDKDFNNEADTPDNFQSRRPNTSFCFLDIRSPGLGDTAMYLCATSRQGYNSPLHFGNGTRLTVT.

The genes are TRBV28 and TRBJ1-4; 12 bases fit TRBD1. From germline, CDR1 is MDHEN and CDR2 SYDVKM. CDR3 length equals 16 residues. After removal of 5 bases from V and 6 bases from J, the junction contained 7 bases not matched to a gene. DNA of the CDR3: TGTGCCAGCAGTCTCGGGACAGGGGGCCGGGATGAAAAACTGTTTTTT. It translates to CASSLGTGGRDEKLFF. Full variable domain (outside the CDR3, taken from reference TRBV28 and TRBJ1-4): DVKVTQSSRYLVKRTGEKVFLECVQDMDHENMFWYRQDPGLGLRLIYFSYDVKMKEKGDIPEGYSVSREKKERFSLILESASTNQTSMYLCASSLGTGGRDEKLFFGSGTQLSVL.

V is TRBV5-4 and J is TRBJ2-1; 15 bases fit TRBD2. The length of the CDR3 is 16 residues. J lost 9 bases, V lost 1 base, and 5 bases had no gene match. Germline assignment: CDR1 SGHNT and CDR2 YYREEE (reference sequence). DNA of the CDR3: TGTGCCAGCAGCTTGAGGACTAGCGGGAGGGCCCTTGAGCAGTTCTTC. Protein product: CASSLRTSGRALEQFF. The full variable domain, rest sourced from reference TRBV5-4 and TRBJ2-1, is ETGVTQSPTHLIKTRGQQVTLRCSSQSGHNTVSWYQQALGQGPQFIFQYYREEENGRGNFPPRFSGLQFPNYSSELNVNALELDDSALYLCASSLRTSGRALEQFFGPGTRLTVL.

The chain employs TRBV5-6 and TRBJ1-2; D perhaps matches TRBD1 (6 bases). Looked up from germline, CDR1 is SGHDT and CDR2 is YYEEEE. Between the trimmed V and J ends, which lost 4 bases and 2 bases, there was a span of 21 bases. This CDR3 comprises 17 residues. CDR3 nucleotide sequence: TGTGCCAGCAGCCCTCTTGGGACAATTGCCTTAAACTATGGCTACACCTTC. It codes for CASSPLGTIALNYGYTF.

The V call is TRBV11-2, the J call TRBJ2-1; no clear D. The CDR3 extends over 13 amino acids. Between the trimmed V and J ends, which lost 6 bases and 5 bases, there was a span of 11 bases. CDR1 is SGHAT and CDR2 is FQNNGV in the germline V gene. Here the CDR3 DNA reads TGTGCCAGCAGTTCAACCCCAAACAATGAGCAGTTCTTC. It is translated as CASSSTPNNEQFF.

V usage is TRBV11-2 and J usage is TRBJ1-1; D is unclear. Trimming took 0 bases from V and 11 from J, leaving 13 bases between them. Germline loops: CDR1 SGHAT, CDR2 FQNNGV. The CDR3 loop spans 13 amino acids. The CDR3 loop reads CASSLDLAIGAFF. As DNA, the CDR3 is TGTGCCAGCAGCTTAGATCTGGCTATCGGGGCTTTCTTT.

This clone has a handful of counts. The CDR3 coding sequence is TGTGCCAGCAGCCGAGGGGGTCTCAGCTTCTCCTACGAGCAGTACTTC. It is translated as CASSRGGLSFSYEQYF. V and J are TRBV5-8 and TRBJ2-7; D possibly corresponds to TRBD1 (6 bases). Per the germline V gene, CDR1 is SGHTS and CDR2 is YDEGEE. This CDR3 spans 16 amino acids. The ends were cut back, 4 bases at V and 0 bases at J, with 17 bases in the middle.

The J gene is TRBJ1-4, the V gene TRBV9; 9 nucleotides align to TRBD1. Germline values: CDR1 SGDLS, CDR2 YYNGEE. J was trimmed by 8 bases and V by 4 bases; bases with no gene match: 9. The CDR3 extends over 15 amino acids. CDR3 loop: CASSYRTGAREKLFF. DNA for the CDR3: TGTGCCAGCAGCTACAGGACAGGGGCCCGGGAAAAACTGTTTTTT.

This clone was seen a single time. V usage is TRBV21-1 and J usage is TRBJ2-6; TRBD2, the D gene given by the table, was not confirmed from the DNA. TRBV21-1 is flagged as a pseudogene. CDR3 length: 14 residues. CDR3 sequence (DNA): TGTGCCAGCGGGACTAGACCAGGGGCCAACGTCCTGACTTTC. Translated, it gives CASGTRPGANVLTF.

This clone is a singleton in its sample. The CDR3 bases are TGTGCCAGCAGTGACCGACAGAGAAAGAGGGAAAAACTGTTTTTT. Amino acid sequence: CASSDRQRKREKLFF. The rearrangement uses TRBV7-8 and TRBJ1-4; possible D gene TRBD1, 5 bases. Per the germline V gene, CDR1 is SGHVS and CDR2 is FQNEAQ. The CDR3 contains 15 residues. Trimming took off 6 bases at V and 8 bases at J, with 19 bases between the two ends.

The rearrangement uses TRBV18 and TRBJ1-6; a weak D match, TRBD1 (6 bases). The germline V and J ends were trimmed by 3 bases and 9 bases, with 18 bases remaining between them. In germline, CDR1 is KGHSH, CDR2 LQKENI. This CDR3 region has 16 residues. The CDR3 protein is CASSPIPPQGPSPLHF. CDR3 DNA sequence: TGTGCCAGCTCACCCATTCCCCCACAGGGACCTTCACCCCTCCACTTT.

This clone was picked up a small number of times. This chain joins TRBV10-3 and TRBJ1-1, with D possibly matching TRBD1 (5 bases). CDR3 size: 14 residues. V lost 3 bases to trimming and J lost 1 base, with 9 bases between them. Per the germline V gene, CDR1 is ENHRY and CDR2 is SYGVKD. CDR3 sequence reads: CAISDRTGNTEAFF. CDR3 DNA: TGTGCCATCAGTGACCGTACAGGGAACACTGAAGCTTTCTTT.

This chain joins TRBV6-1 and TRBJ2-7; 10 nucleotides agree with TRBD1. CDR1 is MNHNS and CDR2 is SASEGT in the germline V gene. The V gene end was trimmed by 1 base and the J gene end by 3 bases; junction bases not matched to a gene: 3. This CDR3 has 15 amino acids. CDR3 DNA: TGTGCCAGCAGTGAAGGACAGGGGGCCTTCTACGAGCAGTACTTC. Amino acid sequence: CASSEGQGAFYEQYF.

This clone was seen a few times. This sequence joins TRBV14 and TRBJ2-7; D remains ambiguous. This CDR3 is built from 15 residues. Germline V gene sequence: CDR1 SGHDN, CDR2 FVKESK. V was pared by 0 bases and J by 0 bases, with 9 bases between. This CDR3 reads CASSQDWASSYEQYF. The CDR3 DNA reads TGTGCCAGCAGCCAAGATTGGGCCTCCTCCTACGAGCAGTACTTC.

This chain joins TRBV7-9 and TRBJ1-1, with D uncertain. V was cut by 6 bases and J by 11 bases, with 13 bases left in between. The germline CDR1 and CDR2 sequences are SEHNR and FQNEAQ (reference sequence). This CDR3 contains 11 residues. The CDR3 DNA sequence: TGTGCCAGCAGTTCGACACTCACGGCTTTCTTT. It is translated as CASSSTLTAFF.

The chain is built from TRBV19 and TRBJ1-3, with 7 bases lining up with TRBD1. Per germline, CDR1 LNHDA and CDR2 SQIVND (reference sequence). CDR3 length equals 15 residues. With V trimmed by 7 bases and J by 0 bases, 6 bases remained unmatched. In DNA, the CDR3 is TGTGCCAGTACCCGGACAGGCAACTCTGGAAACACCATATATTTT. This sequence encodes CASTRTGNSGNTIYF.

The gene calls are TRBV18 and TRBJ1-5, with D perhaps TRBD1 (5 bases). Germline CDR1 and CDR2: KGHSH and LQKENI. Trimming shortened V by 2 bases and J by 0 bases, and 11 bases separated the two germline ends. The CDR3 sequence is 16 residues long. The CDR3 region has the DNA TGTGCCAGCTCACCAGGGGGTTATAGTAGCAATCAGCCCCAGCATTTT. Amino acid sequence: CASSPGGYSSNQPQHF. Full variable domain (outside the CDR3, taken from reference TRBV18 and TRBJ1-5): NAGVMQNPRHLVRRRGQEARLRCSPMKGHSHVYWYRQLPEEGLKFMVYLQKENIIDESGMPKERFSAEFPKEGPSILRIQQVVRGDSAAYFCASSPGGYSSNQPQHFGDGTRLSIL.

The chain joins TRBV19 to TRBJ2-3, with a tentative D call TRBD1 (6 bases). The CDR3 is 14 amino acids. From germline, CDR1 is LNHDA and CDR2 SQIVND (reference sequence). The ends were cut back, 6 bases at V and 2 bases at J, with 12 bases in the middle. CDR3 nucleotides: TGTGCCAGTAGGAAACAGGGTATCACAGATACGCAGTATTTT. Protein sequence: CASRKQGITDTQYF.

This chain uses TRBV30 with TRBJ2-7; D unresolved. The CDR3 is 12 residues long. Trimming removed 3 bases from V and 0 bases from J, with 6 bases in between. The germline V gene encodes CDR1 GTSNPN and CDR2 SVGIG (reference sequence). As DNA, the CDR3 is TGTGCCTGGAGGTGGGGCTCCTACGAGCAGTACTTC. It translates to CAWRWGSYEQYF.

The J gene is TRBJ2-7, the V gene TRBV5-6; 9 nucleotides align to TRBD1. Germline CDR1 and CDR2: SGHDT and YYEEEE. The CDR3 is 17 residues long. Trimming cost V 1 base and J 3 bases; bases outside gene matches: 11. CDR3: CASSLRTWDRDLYEQYF. The CDR3 region has the DNA TGTGCCAGCAGCTTGCGGACGTGGGACAGGGACCTCTACGAGCAGTACTTC.

This chain links TRBV23-1 with TRBJ2-7; TRBD1 or TRBD2 may be the D gene (5 bases each). TRBV23-1 counts as an open reading frame of uncertain function. This CDR3 has 15 residues. V was trimmed by 1 base and J by 0 bases, leaving 10 bases between them. The CDR3 here is CASSQFWDDSYEQYF. CDR3 DNA sequence: TGCGCCAGCAGTCAATTTTGGGACGACTCCTACGAGCAGTACTTC.